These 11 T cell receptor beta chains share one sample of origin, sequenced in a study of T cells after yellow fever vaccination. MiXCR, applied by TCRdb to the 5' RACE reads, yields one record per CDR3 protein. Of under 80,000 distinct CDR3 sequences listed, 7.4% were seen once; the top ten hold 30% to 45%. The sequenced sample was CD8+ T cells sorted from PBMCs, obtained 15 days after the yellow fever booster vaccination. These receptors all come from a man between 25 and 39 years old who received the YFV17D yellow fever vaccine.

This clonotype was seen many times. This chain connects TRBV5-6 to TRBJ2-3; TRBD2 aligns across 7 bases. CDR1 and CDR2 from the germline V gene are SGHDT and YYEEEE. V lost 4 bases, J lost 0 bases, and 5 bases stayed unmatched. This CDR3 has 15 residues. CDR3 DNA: TGTGCCAGCAGCACACTAGCGTATAGCACAGATACGCAGTATTTT. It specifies CASSTLAYSTDTQYF.

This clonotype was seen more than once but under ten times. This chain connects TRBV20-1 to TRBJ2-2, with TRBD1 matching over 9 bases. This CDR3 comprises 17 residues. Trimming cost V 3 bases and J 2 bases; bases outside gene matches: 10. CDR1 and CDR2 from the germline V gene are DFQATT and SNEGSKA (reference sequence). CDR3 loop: CSARKTGGGTNTGELFF. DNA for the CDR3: TGCAGTGCTAGGAAAACAGGGGGCGGGACCAACACCGGGGAGCTGTTTTTT.

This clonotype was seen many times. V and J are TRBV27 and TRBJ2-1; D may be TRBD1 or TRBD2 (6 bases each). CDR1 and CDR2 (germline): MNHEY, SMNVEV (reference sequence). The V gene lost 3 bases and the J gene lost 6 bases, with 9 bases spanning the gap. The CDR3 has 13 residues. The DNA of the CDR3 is TGTGCCAGCAGTTTTGGAGGGGGCAATGAGCAGTTCTTC. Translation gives CASSFGGGNEQFF.

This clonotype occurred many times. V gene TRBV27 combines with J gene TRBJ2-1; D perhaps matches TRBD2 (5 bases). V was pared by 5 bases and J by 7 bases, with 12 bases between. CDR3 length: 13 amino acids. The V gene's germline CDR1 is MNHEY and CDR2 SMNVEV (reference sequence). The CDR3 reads CASSVRAENEQFF. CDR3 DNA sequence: TGTGCCAGCAGTGTCAGAGCGGAAAATGAGCAGTTCTTC.

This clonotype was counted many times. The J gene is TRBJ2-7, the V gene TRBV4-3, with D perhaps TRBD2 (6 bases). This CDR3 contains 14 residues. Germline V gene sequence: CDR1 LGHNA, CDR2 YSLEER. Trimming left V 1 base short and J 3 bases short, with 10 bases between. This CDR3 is CASSQGRGYYEQYF. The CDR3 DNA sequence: TGCGCCAGCAGCCAAGGGAGGGGCTACTACGAGCAGTACTTC.

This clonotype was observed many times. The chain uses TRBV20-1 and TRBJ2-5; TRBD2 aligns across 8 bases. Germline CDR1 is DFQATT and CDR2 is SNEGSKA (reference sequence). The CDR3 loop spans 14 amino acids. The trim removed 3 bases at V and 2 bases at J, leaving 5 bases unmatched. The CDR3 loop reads CSASPASGQETQYF. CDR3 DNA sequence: TGCAGTGCTAGTCCGGCTAGCGGGCAAGAGACCCAGTACTTC.

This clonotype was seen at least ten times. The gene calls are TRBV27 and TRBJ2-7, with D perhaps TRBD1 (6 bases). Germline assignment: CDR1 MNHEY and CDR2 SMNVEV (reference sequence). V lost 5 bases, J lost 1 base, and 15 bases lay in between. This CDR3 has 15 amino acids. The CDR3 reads CASSPWDTNSYEQYF. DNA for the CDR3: TGTGCCAGCAGTCCGTGGGACACTAATTCCTACGAGCAGTACTTC.

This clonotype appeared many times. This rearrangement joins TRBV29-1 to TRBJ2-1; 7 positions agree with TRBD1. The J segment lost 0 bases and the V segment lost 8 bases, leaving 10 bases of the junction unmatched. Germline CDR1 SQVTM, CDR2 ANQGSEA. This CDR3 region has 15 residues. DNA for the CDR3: TGCAGCATACACGGGACAGCATACTCCTACAATGAGCAGTTCTTC. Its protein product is CSIHGTAYSYNEQFF.

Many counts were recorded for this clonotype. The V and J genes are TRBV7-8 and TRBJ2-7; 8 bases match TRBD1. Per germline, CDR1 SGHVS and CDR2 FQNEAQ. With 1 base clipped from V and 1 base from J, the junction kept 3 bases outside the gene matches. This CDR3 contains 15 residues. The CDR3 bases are TGTGCCAGCAGCTTAGGGGGACAGGAATCCTACGAGCAGTACTTC. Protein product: CASSLGGQESYEQYF.

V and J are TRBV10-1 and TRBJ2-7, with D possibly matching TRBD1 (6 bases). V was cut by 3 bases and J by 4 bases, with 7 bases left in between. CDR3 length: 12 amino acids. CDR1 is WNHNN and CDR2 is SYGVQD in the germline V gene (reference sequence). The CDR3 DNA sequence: TGCGCCAGCAGTGAAGGACAGTACGAGCAGTACTTC. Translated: CASSEGQYEQYF.

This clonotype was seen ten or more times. The CDR3 nucleotides are TGTGCCAGCAGTGCCCGTATGAGCGGGAGGGAAGATACGCAGTATTTT. It encodes CASSARMSGREDTQYF. This chain uses TRBV12-3 or TRBV12-4 with TRBJ2-3, with TRBD2 matching over 10 bases. This CDR3 is built from 16 residues. The J segment lost 5 bases and the V segment lost 5 bases, leaving 10 bases of the junction unmatched.